The source of this T cell receptor (beta chain) is a study of T cell clonality in common variable immunodeficiency. Study-wide findings and caveats: CVID subjects had higher TCRbeta clonality than healthy controls, most marked in about a third. Links between repertoire features and CVID complications were heterogeneity-limited. Common variable immunodeficiency TCR beta sequences reportedly had fewer deletions and N-nucleotide insertions. What drives increased CVID clonality needs T cell subpopulation sequencing.

This clone was picked up many times. Its antigen is still unknown. The sequenced fragment ends 3 residues before the CDR3 boundary, so the rest is inferred from the germline J gene. Method: immunoSEQ multiplex PCR; TCRdb's copy keeps in-frame clones and lacks some. The sample shows some 28,000 clones, none of them appearing just once. CDR1 and CDR2 (germline): SGHAT, FQNNGV. V shed 5 bases, J shed 3 bases, and the junction held 6 bases outside the gene matches. CDR3 length: 14 residues. The genes are TRBV11-2 and TRBJ2-7; 8 bases match TRBD1. This sequence originates from a person between 18 and 75 years old in good health. Sequencing input: peripheral blood mononuclear cells. The CDR3 DNA, read in part, is TGTGCCAGCAGCCCGTCCGACAGGGGCTACGAG. Its protein is CASSPSDRGYE. The full CDR3 is CASSPSDRGYEQYF.